This T cell receptor (beta chain) was observed in a study of identifying expanded T cells in peripheral blood. The data were produced by immunoSEQ multiplex PCR, yet TCRdb's version contains in-frame clones alone and is incomplete. The sample holds approximately 130,000 clones, approximately 88% seen once. Source material: blood. The clonotype comes from a person aged 18 to 75 in good health.

In nucleotides, the CDR3 is TGCAGTGCTGCGGAGAGAGACACCATATATTTT. This codes for CSAAERDTIYF. The chain employs TRBV20-1 and TRBJ1-3; D ambiguous. The CDR3 is made up of 11 amino acids. Germline lookup yields CDR1 DFQATT and CDR2 SNEGSKA (reference sequence). Between the trimmed V and J ends, which lost 5 bases and 8 bases, there was a span of 10 bases.